The sequence of this T cell receptor beta chain was determined in a study of early T cells in non-severe SARS-CoV-2 infection. Study at large: Whole-blood bulk RNA, unsorted, was sequenced, and chains were unpaired.

The ends were cut back, 4 bases at V and 12 bases at J, with 25 bases in the middle. This CDR3 region has 16 residues. Germline V CDR1 and CDR2: MGHRA, YSYEKL. Study-wide results and caveats: There was a bias toward anti-spike CD8 responses in VDJdb matching, which missed private and CD4 specificities.

About this clonotype itself: The antigen remains undetermined.

Unique molecular identifiers (one per individual cDNA molecule) were attached. One entry per CDR3 protein, called by TCRdb with MiXCR from the 5' RACE reads. The sample lists about 110,000 distinct CDR3 sequences, 9% to 14% seen once, with around 3.2% in the top ten. This TCR came from an adult who was a healthcare worker with PCR-confirmed SARS-CoV-2 infection or an uninfected control (not recorded which). Sequencing used whole blood. The rearrangement joins TRBV4-1 to TRBJ2-1; D possibly corresponds to TRBD2 (6 bases). CDR3 nucleotide sequence: TGCGCCAGCAGCCCAACGCGGGACGGGGTCCTCGGGGGGCAGTTCTTC. This encodes CASSPTRDGVLGGQFF.